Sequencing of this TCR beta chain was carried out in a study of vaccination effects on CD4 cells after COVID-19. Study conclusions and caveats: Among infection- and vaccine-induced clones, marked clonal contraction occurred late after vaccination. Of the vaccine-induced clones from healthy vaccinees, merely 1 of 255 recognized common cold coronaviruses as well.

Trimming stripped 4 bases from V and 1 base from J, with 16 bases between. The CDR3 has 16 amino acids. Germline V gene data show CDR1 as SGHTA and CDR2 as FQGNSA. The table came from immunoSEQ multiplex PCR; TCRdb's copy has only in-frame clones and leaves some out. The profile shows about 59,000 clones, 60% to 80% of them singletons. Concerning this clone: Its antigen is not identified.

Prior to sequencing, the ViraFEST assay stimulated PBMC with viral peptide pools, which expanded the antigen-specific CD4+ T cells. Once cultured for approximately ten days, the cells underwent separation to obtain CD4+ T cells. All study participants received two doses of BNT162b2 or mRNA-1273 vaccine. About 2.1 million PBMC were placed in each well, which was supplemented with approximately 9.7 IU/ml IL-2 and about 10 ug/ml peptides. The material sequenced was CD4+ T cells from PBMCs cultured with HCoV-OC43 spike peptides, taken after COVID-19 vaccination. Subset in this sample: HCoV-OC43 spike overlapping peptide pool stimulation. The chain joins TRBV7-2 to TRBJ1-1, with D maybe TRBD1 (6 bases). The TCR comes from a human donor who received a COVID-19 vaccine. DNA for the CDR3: TGTGCCAGCAGCTCGACACGGGGGCGAGGGAACACTGAAGCTTTCTTT. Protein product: CASSSTRGRGNTEAFF. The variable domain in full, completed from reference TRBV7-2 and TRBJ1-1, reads GAGVSQSPSNKVTEKGKDVELRCDPISGHTALYWYRQSLGQGLEFLIYFQGNSAPDKSGLPSDRFSAERTGGSVSTLTIQRTQQEDSAVYLCASSSTRGRGNTEAFFGQGTRLTVV.